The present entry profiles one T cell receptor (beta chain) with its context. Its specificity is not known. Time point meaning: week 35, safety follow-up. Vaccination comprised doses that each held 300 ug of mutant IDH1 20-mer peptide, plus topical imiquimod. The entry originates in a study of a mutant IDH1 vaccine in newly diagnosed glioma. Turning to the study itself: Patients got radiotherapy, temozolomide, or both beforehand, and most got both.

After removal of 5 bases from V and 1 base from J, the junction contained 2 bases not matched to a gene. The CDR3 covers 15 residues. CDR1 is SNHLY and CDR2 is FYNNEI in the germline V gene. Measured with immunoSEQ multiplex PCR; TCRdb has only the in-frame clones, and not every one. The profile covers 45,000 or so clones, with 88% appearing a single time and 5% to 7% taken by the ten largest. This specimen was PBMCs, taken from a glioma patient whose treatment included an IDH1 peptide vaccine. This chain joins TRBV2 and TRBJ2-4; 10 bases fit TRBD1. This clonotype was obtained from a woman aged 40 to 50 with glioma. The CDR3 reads CASSRDRGAKNIQYF. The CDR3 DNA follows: TGTGCCAGCAGTCGGGACAGGGGTGCCAAAAACATTCAGTACTTC.